This T cell receptor beta chain emerged from a study of T cell repertoires in cytomegalovirus infection. Study information: It can be stated that public TCR beta signatures indicated CMV infection as well as a matching HLA type. Overall study results and limits: Predominance within the ex vivo response was attributable to HLA-C-restricted CMV-specific TCR beta clonotypes.

TCRdb passed the reads through MiXCR, listing each CDR3 protein once. The sample lists more than 350,000 distinct CDR3 sequences; about a third were seen once. Trimming cost V 1 base and J 6 bases, with 15 bases left between them. CDR1 and CDR2 (germline): SGHTA, FQGNSA. The CDR3 spans 15 residues. This clonotype was detected ten times or more. The antigen remains undetermined. This chain links TRBV7-2 with TRBJ1-1, with D perhaps matching TRBD1 (5 bases). Sequencing was performed on PBMCs. The receptor was isolated from a human donor in good health (CMV status not recorded). Some clones in this sample may be carry-over from other donors' samples. The CDR3 reads CASSLVGRAPSEAFF. As DNA, the CDR3 is TGTGCCAGCAGCTTAGTAGGCAGGGCCCCCTCTGAAGCTTTCTTT.